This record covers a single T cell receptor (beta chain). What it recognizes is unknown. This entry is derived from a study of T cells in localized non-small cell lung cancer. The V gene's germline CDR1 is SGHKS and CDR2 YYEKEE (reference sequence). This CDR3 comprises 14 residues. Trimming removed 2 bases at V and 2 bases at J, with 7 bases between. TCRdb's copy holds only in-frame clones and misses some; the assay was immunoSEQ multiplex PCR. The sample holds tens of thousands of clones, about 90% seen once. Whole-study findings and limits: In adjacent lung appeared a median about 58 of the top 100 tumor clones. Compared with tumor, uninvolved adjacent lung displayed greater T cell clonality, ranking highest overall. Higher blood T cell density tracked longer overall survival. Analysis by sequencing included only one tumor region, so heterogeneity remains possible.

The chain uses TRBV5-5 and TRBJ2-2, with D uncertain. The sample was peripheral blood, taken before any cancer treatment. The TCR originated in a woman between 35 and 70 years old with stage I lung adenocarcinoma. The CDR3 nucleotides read TGTGCCAGCAGCTTCGGACCAAACACCGGGGAGCTGTTTTTT. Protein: CASSFGPNTGELFF.